These T cell receptor beta chains were read from a single sample in a study of metastatic and nonmetastatic thyroid tumors. TCRdb re-clonotyped the PCR reads via MiXCR. The sample comprises 25,000 to 35,000 clones, approximately 25% of which are singletons, and 9.2% rests with the top ten. Sequences were obtained from blood. Receptors were obtained from a female donor with papillary thyroid cancer or a benign thyroid nodule (not recorded which). Some clones in this sample may be carry-over from other donors' samples. Each CDR3 is given with its conserved first and last residue. D genes are given only for firm matches. Part of the rows lack a size; the others show once, few, many or a class for expanded clones.

NA	many	TRBV20-1	TRBJ2-7	TGCAGTGCTAGAGGACCCGGAGGGGAGCAGTACTTC	CSARGPGGEQYF
NA	few	TRBV20-1	TRBJ1-5	TGCAGTGCTAGACCCCTGACTTTTTGGGGGATTCAGCCCCAGCATTTT	CSARPLTFWGIQPQHF
NA	NA	TRBV6-1	TRBJ1-6	TGTGCCAGCAGTCCCCGGGCAGGAGTAACAGGATCACCCCTCCACTTT	CASSPRAGVTGSPLHF
NA	NA	TRBV6-6	TRBJ1-1	TGTGCCAGCAGTTATGGTTGGGAGAACACTGAAGCTTTCTTT	CASSYGWENTEAFF
NA	many	TRBV30	TRBJ2-3	TGTGCCTGGAGTGTCGGAGATACGCAGTATTTT	CAWSVGDTQYF
TRBD1	few	TRBV2	TRBJ1-5	TGTGCCAGCAGTACCACAGGGGGTCAGCCCCAGCATTTT	CASSTTGGQPQHF
NA	many	TRBV18	TRBJ2-6	TGTGCCAGCTCAGGAGGGTCTGGGGCCAACGTCCTGACTTTC	CASSGGSGANVLTF
NA	medium-sized	TRBV28	TRBJ2-1	TGTGCCAGCAGTTTATTGGGGGTAGTGGTAAGTGAGCAGTTCTTC	CASSLLGVVVSEQFF
NA	medium-sized	TRBV2	TRBJ2-7	TGTGCCAGCAGCCGGCCAGAGGGCTACGAGCAGTACTTC	CASSRPEGYEQYF
NA	many	TRBV5-1	TRBJ2-7	TGCGCCAGCAGCATCCATAGCGTCTCCTACGAGCAGTACTTC	CASSIHSVSYEQYF
NA	many	TRBV20-1	TRBJ1-2	TGCAGTGCTAGAGAAGGGGTCAGCTGGGGCTACACCTTC	CSAREGVSWGYTF
TRBD1	few	TRBV27	TRBJ2-5	TGTGCCAGCAGTAGTGGGACAGGGGGCGTAGAGACCCAGTACTTC	CASSSGTGGVETQYF
NA	many	TRBV4-1	TRBJ2-1	TGCGCCAGCAGCCCTCAAAATGGGGAGCAGTTCTTC	CASSPQNGEQFF
NA	NA	TRBV28	TRBJ2-5	TGTGCCAGCGGCCCAAGTCACCGGGGGTATCAAGAGACCCAGTACTTC	CASGPSHRGYQETQYF
NA	NA	TRBV30	TRBJ1-2	TGTGCCTGCAGCCCGTATGGCTACACCTTC	CACSPYGYTF
TRBD2	many	TRBV5-4	TRBJ2-5	TGTGCCAGCAGCTTTGCGGGGGGAGAGACCCAGTACTTC	CASSFAGGETQYF
NA	NA	TRBV5-5	TRBJ1-3	TGTGCCAGCAGCTTCGGGGGGACCGGAAACACCATATATTTT	CASSFGGTGNTIYF
TRBD1	few	TRBV20-1	TRBJ1-2	TGCAGTGCTAGAGGGAGGGGACAGGGCTATGGCTACACCTTC	CSARGRGQGYGYTF
NA	many	TRBV6-6	TRBJ2-5	TGTGCCAGCAGTTACTCGGACAAGGCAGAGACCCAGTACTTC	CASSYSDKAETQYF
TRBD1	NA	TRBV11-1	TRBJ2-1	TGTGCCAGCAAGAACAGGGGGGTGGACAATGAGCAGTTCTTC	CASKNRGVDNEQFF
NA	NA	TRBV28	TRBJ2-5	TGCGCCAGCAGTCTCGCACCAAGAGGGGGGACCCAGTACTTC	CASSLAPRGGTQYF
NA	many	TRBV7-2	TRBJ2-1	TGTGCCAGCAGCTTTGGCAGAAACAATGAGCAGTTCTTC	CASSFGRNNEQFF
NA	many	TRBV27	TRBJ2-5	TGTGCCAGCAGTTCGCTGGGTAAGGAACGTGAGGAGACCCAGTACTTC	CASSSLGKEREETQYF
NA	NA	TRBV19	TRBJ1-2	TGTGCCAGTAGTATAGCCGGCAGGGACCCTGGCTACACCTTC	CASSIAGRDPGYTF
TRBD1	NA	TRBV4-2	TRBJ2-7	TGTGCCAGCAGCCAAGAAGAGACAGGGAACTCCTACGAGCAGTACTTC	CASSQEETGNSYEQYF
TRBD2	NA	TRBV4-1	TRBJ2-7	TGCGCCAGCAGCCAAGATGTTAGCGGGGGCTACGAGCAGTACTTC	CASSQDVSGGYEQYF
NA	many	TRBV11-2	TRBJ1-4	TGTGCCAGCAGCTCACCCGGGACGGCTCGACGTAATGAAAAACTGTTTTTT	CASSSPGTARRNEKLFF
NA	many	TRBV12-3/TRBV12-4	TRBJ2-5	TGTGCCAGCAGTCGACAAGAGACCCAGTACTTC	CASSRQETQYF
TRBD2	NA	TRBV6-2/TRBV6-3	TRBJ2-1	TGTGCCAGCAGTCCACTAGCGGGAGACTTCAGCTCCTACAATGAGCAGTTCTTC	CASSPLAGDFSSYNEQFF
TRBD1	medium-sized	TRBV6-1	TRBJ1-1	TGTGCCAGCAGCTTGGGACAGGGGGCGGAAAACACTGAAGCTTTCTTT	CASSLGQGAENTEAFF
NA	once	TRBV18	TRBJ2-7	TGTGCCAGCTCACCTTGGACCCTTTCCTACGGGTACGAGCAGTACTTC	CASSPWTLSYGYEQYF
NA	few	TRBV4-3	TRBJ1-1	TGCGCCAGCAGCCAAGATTGGGGGTGGGGAGGGACTGAAGCTTTCTTT	CASSQDWGWGGTEAFF
TRBD1	few	TRBV10-3	TRBJ1-2	TGTGCCATCAGTGAGTCGATGGGACAGGGATACTCGAGCTACACCTTC	CAISESMGQGYSSYTF
NA	many	TRBV29-1	TRBJ2-7	TGCAGCATCGGACAGAACTCCTACGAGCAGTACTTC	CSIGQNSYEQYF
NA	many	TRBV27	TRBJ2-7	TGTGCCACCCAAGGTCGGGGAATGGTCGAGCAGTACTTC	CATQGRGMVEQYF
TRBD1	many	TRBV4-1	TRBJ1-1	TGCGCCAGCAGCCGACAGGGGGACACTGAAGCTTTCTTT	CASSRQGDTEAFF
NA	many	TRBV7-9	TRBJ1-2	TGTGCCAGCAGCCATGGGACAACGACTAACTATGGCTACACCTTC	CASSHGTTTNYGYTF
NA	many	TRBV5-5	TRBJ2-5	TGTGCCAGCAGCTCTTCCAGGACCAAGCAAGAGACCCAGTACTTC	CASSSSRTKQETQYF
NA	many	TRBV5-6	TRBJ1-5	TGTGCCAGCAGCTTGTCGGACAGTATGGGCAATCAGCCCCAGCATTTT	CASSLSDSMGNQPQHF
NA	NA	TRBV7-6	TRBJ1-3	TGTGCCAGCAGCTTACAGGGGCCGTACTCTGGAAACACCATATATTTT	CASSLQGPYSGNTIYF
NA	many	TRBV20-1	TRBJ1-5	TGCAGTGCTAGGGCCGCACGAGAGTCGCCCCAGCATTTT	CSARAARESPQHF